This T cell receptor (beta chain) was captured by sequencing in a study of blood T cell repertoires in COVID-19. Overall study context: There were acute and convalescent COVID-19 samples, and they came from the United States, Italy and Spain. T cells, B-cell-depleted T cells, or PBMCs provided the cDNA or gDNA that served as material.

Participants' reported clinical history set cohort assignment. Either two negative PCRs, clearance, or symptom resolution qualified Cohort 3 donors as recovered. The assay was immunoSEQ multiplex PCR, and TCRdb's table has in-frame clones only and misses some. This sample has about 130,000 clones; less than 90% occur once, and the top ten carry around 2.3%. This CDR3 spans 14 amino acids. Looked up from germline, CDR1 is ENHRY and CDR2 is SYGVKD. Trimming pared 4 bases from V and 2 bases from J, leaving 12 bases between. Sequencing was carried out using PBMCs or T cells enriched from blood (not recorded which). The source of this sequence is a woman aged 50 to 65 who had recovered from COVID-19. The V and J genes are TRBV10-3 and TRBJ2-7, with D possibly matching TRBD2 (5 bases). The chain's CDR3 is CAISGPRETYEQYF. The DNA of the CDR3 is TGTGCCATCAGTGGCCCCCGGGAAACCTACGAGCAGTACTTC.